Listed below are T cell receptor beta chains from one sample, sequenced in a study of T cell responses to AZD1222 COVID-19 vaccine. Measured with immunoSEQ multiplex PCR; TCRdb has only the in-frame clones, and not every one. The table shows 75,000 to 85,000 clones, with 85% to 90% occurring only once. The sample here was peripheral blood, taken 28 days after the second AZD1222 dose. The receptors here all came from an adult who received the AZD1222 COVID-19 vaccine. The CDR3 runs from the conserved cysteine through the conserved F or W. The D gene is left open where the match is weak. Part of the rows lack a size; the others show once, few, many or a class for expanded clones.

v_call: TRBV28
j_call: TRBJ2-3
d_call: NA
clone_size: NA
cdr3_aa: CASSPSQGIVLDTQYF
cdr3_nt: TGTGCCAGCAGTCCTTCACAGGGAATTGTTTTAGATACGCAGTATTTT

v_call: TRBV23-1
j_call: TRBJ2-1
d_call: TRBD2
clone_size: NA
cdr3_aa: CASSQWGGVHNEQFF
cdr3_nt: TGCGCCAGCAGTCAATGGGGGGGGGTCCACAATGAGCAGTTCTTC

v_call: TRBV28
j_call: TRBJ1-2
d_call: NA
clone_size: once
cdr3_aa: CASSQTGTLGVGYTF
cdr3_nt: TGTGCCAGCAGTCAAACAGGGACCCTAGGGGTTGGCTACACCTTC

v_call: TRBV5-4
j_call: TRBJ1-4
d_call: NA
clone_size: NA
cdr3_aa: CASSLAGGGKLFF
cdr3_nt: TGTGCCAGCAGCTTGGCGGGAGGTGGAAAACTGTTTTTT

v_call: TRBV2
j_call: TRBJ1-5
d_call: TRBD1
clone_size: NA
cdr3_aa: CASSDRAGGPNQPQHF
cdr3_nt: TGTGCCAGCAGTGATAGGGCAGGGGGCCCTAATCAGCCCCAGCATTTT

v_call: TRBV9
j_call: TRBJ1-5
d_call: NA
clone_size: NA
cdr3_aa: CASSVLGGSNQPQHF
cdr3_nt: TGTGCCAGCAGCGTCCTCGGAGGAAGCAATCAGCCCCAGCATTTT

v_call: TRBV18
j_call: TRBJ2-1
d_call: NA
clone_size: NA
cdr3_aa: CASSPNTGGPANEQFF
cdr3_nt: TGTGCCAGCTCACCCAATACAGGCGGCCCGGCCAATGAGCAGTTCTTC

v_call: TRBV18
j_call: TRBJ2-7
d_call: NA
clone_size: NA
cdr3_aa: CASSPAGDSSYEQYF
cdr3_nt: TGTGCCAGCTCACCAGCCGGAGATAGCTCCTACGAGCAGTACTTC

v_call: TRBV11-2
j_call: TRBJ1-1
d_call: TRBD1
clone_size: medium-sized
cdr3_aa: CASSSLRGPEAFF
cdr3_nt: TGTGCCAGCAGCTCCCTCAGGGGGCCTGAAGCTTTCTTT

v_call: TRBV28
j_call: TRBJ2-7
d_call: NA
clone_size: NA
cdr3_aa: CASSTGTQPYEQYF
cdr3_nt: TGTGCCAGCAGTACCGGGACACAGCCCTACGAGCAGTACTTC

v_call: TRBV5-1
j_call: TRBJ2-2
d_call: NA
clone_size: once
cdr3_aa: CASSLAGGGELFF
cdr3_nt: TGCGCCAGCAGCTTGGCCGGGGGCGGGGAGCTGTTTTTT

v_call: TRBV28
j_call: TRBJ2-7
d_call: NA
clone_size: NA
cdr3_aa: CASGDPGLTYEQYF
cdr3_nt: TGTGCCAGCGGAGACCCGGGACTGACCTACGAGCAGTACTTC

v_call: TRBV28
j_call: TRBJ2-7
d_call: NA
clone_size: NA
cdr3_aa: CASSFDVLIHEQYF
cdr3_nt: TGTGCCAGCAGTTTTGACGTCCTAATCCACGAGCAGTACTTC

v_call: TRBV29-1
j_call: TRBJ1-4
d_call: NA
clone_size: NA
cdr3_aa: CSVGGAGMNEKLFF
cdr3_nt: TGCAGCGTTGGAGGGGCAGGGATGAATGAAAAACTGTTTTTT

v_call: TRBV13
j_call: TRBJ1-1
d_call: TRBD1
clone_size: NA
cdr3_aa: CASSFDRVTNTEAFF
cdr3_nt: TGTGCCAGCAGCTTTGACAGGGTGACAAACACTGAAGCTTTCTTT

v_call: TRBV15
j_call: TRBJ2-3
d_call: NA
clone_size: NA
cdr3_aa: CATSRGESTDTQYF
cdr3_nt: TGTGCCACCAGCAGAGGGGAAAGCACAGATACGCAGTATTTT

v_call: TRBV24-1
j_call: TRBJ1-2
d_call: NA
clone_size: NA
cdr3_aa: CATSDPGGYTF
cdr3_nt: TGTGCCACCAGTGATCCCGGAGGCTACACCTTC

v_call: TRBV6-5
j_call: TRBJ1-5
d_call: NA
clone_size: NA
cdr3_aa: CASSRGSGRQPQHF
cdr3_nt: TGTGCCAGCAGTCGCGGGTCGGGGCGACAGCCCCAGCATTTT

v_call: TRBV23-1
j_call: TRBJ1-4
d_call: NA
clone_size: NA
cdr3_aa: CPSSPRGGSTNEKLFF
cdr3_nt: TGCCCCAGCAGTCCCCGGGGGGGGTCAACTAATGAAAAACTGTTTTTT

v_call: TRBV28
j_call: TRBJ1-5
d_call: NA
clone_size: NA
cdr3_aa: CASSFLQFNQPQHF
cdr3_nt: TGTGCCAGCAGTTTCCTCCAGTTCAATCAGCCCCAGCATTTT

v_call: TRBV29-1
j_call: TRBJ2-3
d_call: NA
clone_size: NA
cdr3_aa: CSWSHTDTQYF
cdr3_nt: TGCAGTTGGAGTCACACAGATACGCAGTATTTT

v_call: TRBV10-3
j_call: TRBJ2-6
d_call: NA
clone_size: NA
cdr3_aa: CAISDSVSSGANVLTF
cdr3_nt: TGTGCCATCAGTGATAGCGTGAGCTCTGGGGCCAACGTCCTGACTTTC

v_call: TRBV13
j_call: TRBJ1-6
d_call: TRBD1
clone_size: NA
cdr3_aa: CASSPGQGNSPLHF
cdr3_nt: TGTGCCAGCAGCCCCGGACAGGGAAATTCACCCCTCCACTTT

v_call: TRBV2
j_call: TRBJ2-3
d_call: NA
clone_size: NA
cdr3_aa: CASKWGGGTDTQYF
cdr3_nt: TGTGCCAGCAAGTGGGGCGGGGGCACAGATACGCAGTATTTT

v_call: TRBV4-1
j_call: TRBJ2-3
d_call: TRBD2
clone_size: NA
cdr3_aa: CASSQTAGAPDTQYF
cdr3_nt: TGCGCCAGCAGCCAAACAGCGGGGGCCCCAGATACGCAGTATTTT

v_call: TRBV20-1
j_call: TRBJ2-7
d_call: NA
clone_size: once
cdr3_aa: CSASGGIPSYEQYF
cdr3_nt: TGCAGTGCTAGTGGGGGTATACCCTCCTACGAGCAGTACTTC

v_call: TRBV5-1
j_call: TRBJ1-1
d_call: NA
clone_size: NA
cdr3_aa: CASSRTGAMNTEAFF
cdr3_nt: TGCGCCAGCAGCCGGACGGGGGCGATGAACACTGAAGCTTTCTTT

v_call: TRBV19
j_call: TRBJ1-3
d_call: NA
clone_size: NA
cdr3_aa: CATEGGERTIYF
cdr3_nt: TGTGCCACCGAGGGAGGGGAAAGGACCATATATTTT

v_call: TRBV24-1
j_call: TRBJ2-7
d_call: NA
clone_size: NA
cdr3_aa: CATSVGGDNAYEQYF
cdr3_nt: TGTGCCACCAGTGTCGGTGGGGATAACGCCTACGAGCAGTACTTC

v_call: TRBV9
j_call: TRBJ2-3
d_call: NA
clone_size: once
cdr3_aa: CASSVRGGVSTDTQYF
cdr3_nt: TGTGCCAGCAGCGTAAGGGGCGGGGTCAGCACAGATACGCAGTATTTT

v_call: TRBV27
j_call: TRBJ1-2
d_call: NA
clone_size: NA
cdr3_aa: CASSLGLNYGYTF
cdr3_nt: TGTGCCAGCAGTTTAGGGCTTAACTATGGCTACACCTTC

v_call: TRBV18
j_call: TRBJ1-5
d_call: NA
clone_size: NA
cdr3_aa: CASSDRVQPQHF
cdr3_nt: TGTGCCAGCTCAGATCGAGTTCAGCCCCAGCATTTT

v_call: TRBV5-1
j_call: TRBJ1-1
d_call: NA
clone_size: NA
cdr3_aa: CASSLLGLEVAEAFF
cdr3_nt: TGCGCCAGCAGCTTGTTGGGTTTGGAAGTCGCTGAAGCTTTCTTT

v_call: TRBV5-4
j_call: TRBJ1-6
d_call: TRBD1
clone_size: few
cdr3_aa: CASSEYRGSPLHF
cdr3_nt: TGTGCCAGCAGCGAATACAGGGGGTCACCCCTCCACTTT

v_call: TRBV11-2
j_call: TRBJ1-1
d_call: NA
clone_size: NA
cdr3_aa: CASSLDLEWRNTEAFF
cdr3_nt: TGTGCCAGCAGCTTAGACTTGGAATGGCGGAACACTGAAGCTTTCTTT

v_call: TRBV12-3/TRBV12-4
j_call: TRBJ1-2
d_call: NA
clone_size: NA
cdr3_aa: CASSTTLGLGYTF
cdr3_nt: TGTGCCAGCAGCACTACCTTGGGACTTGGCTACACCTTC

v_call: TRBV11-2
j_call: TRBJ2-2
d_call: NA
clone_size: once
cdr3_aa: CASSGGRYTGELFF
cdr3_nt: TGTGCCAGCAGCGGGGGGAGGTACACCGGGGAGCTGTTTTTT

v_call: TRBV18
j_call: TRBJ2-1
d_call: TRBD2
clone_size: NA
cdr3_aa: CASSPRSGEYNEQFF
cdr3_nt: TGTGCCAGCTCACCGCGTAGCGGGGAGTACAATGAGCAGTTCTTC

v_call: TRBV7-6
j_call: TRBJ1-1
d_call: TRBD1
clone_size: NA
cdr3_aa: CASSSGDRGHTEAFF
cdr3_nt: TGTGCCAGCAGCTCCGGGGACAGGGGGCACACTGAAGCTTTCTTT

v_call: TRBV4-2
j_call: TRBJ2-3
d_call: TRBD2
clone_size: NA
cdr3_aa: CASSQVPAGGRDTQYF
cdr3_nt: TGTGCCAGCAGCCAAGTTCCAGCGGGGGGGCGAGATACGCAGTATTTT

v_call: TRBV27
j_call: TRBJ2-7
d_call: NA
clone_size: NA
cdr3_aa: CASSLSGPGYEQYF
cdr3_nt: TGTGCCAGCAGTTTATCGGGCCCGGGTTACGAGCAGTACTTC

v_call: TRBV6-5
j_call: TRBJ1-2
d_call: TRBD1
clone_size: NA
cdr3_aa: CASSRDRTNYGYTF
cdr3_nt: TGTGCCAGCAGCCGGGACAGAACTAACTATGGCTACACCTTC

v_call: TRBV2
j_call: TRBJ1-4
d_call: NA
clone_size: NA
cdr3_aa: CASSERGGGEKLFF
cdr3_nt: TGTGCCAGCAGTGAAAGGGGCGGCGGTGAAAAACTGTTTTTT

v_call: TRBV6-2/TRBV6-3
j_call: TRBJ2-1
d_call: NA
clone_size: NA
cdr3_aa: CASSQVSSEQFF
cdr3_nt: TGTGCCAGCAGCCAAGTATCAAGTGAGCAGTTCTTC

v_call: TRBV5-4
j_call: TRBJ1-1
d_call: NA
clone_size: once
cdr3_aa: CASSRGQGTEAFF
cdr3_nt: TGTGCCAGCAGCAGGGGTCAAGGCACTGAAGCTTTCTTT

v_call: TRBV7-9
j_call: TRBJ2-5
d_call: NA
clone_size: NA
cdr3_aa: CAGGSETQYF
cdr3_nt: TGTGCAGGAGGGTCGGAGACCCAGTACTTC

v_call: TRBV5-6
j_call: TRBJ1-6
d_call: NA
clone_size: once
cdr3_aa: CASSFNYSYNSPLHF
cdr3_nt: TGTGCCAGCAGCTTCAACTACTCCTATAATTCACCCCTCCACTTT

v_call: TRBV7-9
j_call: TRBJ2-7
d_call: NA
clone_size: NA
cdr3_aa: CASSPAGGGRPHEQYF
cdr3_nt: TGTGCCAGCAGCCCAGCAGGAGGGGGCAGGCCACACGAGCAGTACTTC

v_call: TRBV4-1
j_call: TRBJ2-1
d_call: TRBD2
clone_size: NA
cdr3_aa: CASSHPTSGGVYNEQFF
cdr3_nt: TGCGCCAGCAGCCACCCGACTAGCGGGGGAGTCTACAATGAGCAGTTCTTC

v_call: TRBV10-3
j_call: TRBJ1-2
d_call: NA
clone_size: NA
cdr3_aa: CAIREDTTASINYGYTF
cdr3_nt: TGTGCCATCAGGGAAGATACGACAGCAAGCATTAACTATGGCTACACCTTC

v_call: TRBV6-1
j_call: TRBJ1-4
d_call: NA
clone_size: NA
cdr3_aa: CASSERGPLNEKLFF
cdr3_nt: TGTGCCAGCAGTGAAAGGGGACCGCTTAATGAAAAACTGTTTTTT

v_call: TRBV5-6
j_call: TRBJ2-2
d_call: TRBD2
clone_size: NA
cdr3_aa: CASSRGLVSGELFF
cdr3_nt: TGTGCCAGCAGCAGGGGACTAGTCTCCGGGGAGCTGTTTTTT

v_call: TRBV3-1/TRBV3-2
j_call: TRBJ1-1
d_call: NA
clone_size: NA
cdr3_aa: CASSQGSMSQYVRWATEAFF
cdr3_nt: TGTGCCAGCAGCCAAGGCTCAATGAGTCAGTACGTTAGGTGGGCCACTGAAGCTTTCTTT

v_call: TRBV5-6
j_call: TRBJ2-7
d_call: NA
clone_size: NA
cdr3_aa: CASSPRRNYEQYF
cdr3_nt: TGTGCCAGCAGCCCCCGACGGAACTACGAGCAGTACTTC

v_call: TRBV11-3
j_call: TRBJ2-1
d_call: TRBD1
clone_size: NA
cdr3_aa: CASSFFGTGANEQFF
cdr3_nt: TGTGCCAGCAGCTTTTTTGGGACAGGGGCCAATGAGCAGTTCTTC